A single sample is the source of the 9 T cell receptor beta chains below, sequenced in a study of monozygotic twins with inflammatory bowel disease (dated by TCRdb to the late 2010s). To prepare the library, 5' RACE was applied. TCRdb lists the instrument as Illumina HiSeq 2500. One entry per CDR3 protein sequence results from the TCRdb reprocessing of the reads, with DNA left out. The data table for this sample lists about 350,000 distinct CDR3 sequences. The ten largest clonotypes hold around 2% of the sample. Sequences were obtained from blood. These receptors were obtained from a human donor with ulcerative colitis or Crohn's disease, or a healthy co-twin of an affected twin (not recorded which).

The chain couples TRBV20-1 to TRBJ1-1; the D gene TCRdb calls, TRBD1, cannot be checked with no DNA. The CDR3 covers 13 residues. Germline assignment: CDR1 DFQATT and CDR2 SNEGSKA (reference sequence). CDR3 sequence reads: CSARRTGNTEAFF.

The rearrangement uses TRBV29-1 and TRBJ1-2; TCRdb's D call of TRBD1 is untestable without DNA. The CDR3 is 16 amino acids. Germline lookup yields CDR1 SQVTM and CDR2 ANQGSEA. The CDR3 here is CSVDTSTGGEGYGYTF.

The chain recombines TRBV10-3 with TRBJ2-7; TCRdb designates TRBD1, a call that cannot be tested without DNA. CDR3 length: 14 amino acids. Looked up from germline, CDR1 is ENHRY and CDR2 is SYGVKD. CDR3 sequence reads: CAIRTELLGYEQYF.

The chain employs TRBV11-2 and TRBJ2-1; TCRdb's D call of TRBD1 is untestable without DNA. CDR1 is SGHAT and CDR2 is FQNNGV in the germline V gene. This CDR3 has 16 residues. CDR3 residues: CASSLDRDSSYNEQFF.

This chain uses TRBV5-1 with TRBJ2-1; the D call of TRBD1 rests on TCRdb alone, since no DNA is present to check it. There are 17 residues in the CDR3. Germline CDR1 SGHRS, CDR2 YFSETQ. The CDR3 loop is CASSLALGDRAYNEQFF.

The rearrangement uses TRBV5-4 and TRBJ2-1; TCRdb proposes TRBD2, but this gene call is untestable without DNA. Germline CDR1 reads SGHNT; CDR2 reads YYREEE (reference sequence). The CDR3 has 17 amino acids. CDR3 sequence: CASSPGGSGGVINEQFF.

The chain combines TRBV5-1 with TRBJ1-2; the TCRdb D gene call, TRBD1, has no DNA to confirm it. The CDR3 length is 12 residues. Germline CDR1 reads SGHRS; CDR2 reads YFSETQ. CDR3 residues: CASSVQGGGYTF.

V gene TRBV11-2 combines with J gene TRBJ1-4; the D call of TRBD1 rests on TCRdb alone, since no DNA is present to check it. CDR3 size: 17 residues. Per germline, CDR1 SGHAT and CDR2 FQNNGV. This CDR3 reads CASSLGRGTAPPEKLFF.

CDR3: CSASRESETQYF. This chain connects TRBV20-1 to TRBJ2-5; the TRBD2 assignment by TCRdb is unverifiable without DNA. This CDR3 comprises 12 residues. Germline assignment: CDR1 DFQATT and CDR2 SNEGSKA (reference sequence).